The 5 T cell receptor beta chains in this list originate from one sample, sequenced in a study of blood T cell repertoires in COVID-19. Produced via immunoSEQ multiplex PCR; TCRdb's table is partial and in-frame only. The profile covers some 240,000 clones, with 90% to 95% appearing a single time and 0.75% to 1% taken by the ten largest. Sequenced: peripheral blood. The receptors derive from a man aged 55-75 years with COVID-19, enrolled during active disease.

DNA for the CDR3: TGTGCCAGCAGGGAAGCGGGAGAGGACACAGATACGCAGTATTTT. Protein product: CASREAGEDTDTQYF. The rearrangement links TRBV25-1 to TRBJ2-3, with 8 bases lining up with TRBD2. This CDR3 is 15 amino acids long. Germline CDR1 is MGHDK and CDR2 is SYGVNS. Germline trimming cut 6 bases from V and 2 bases from J; bases unmatched to any gene: 7.

This chain uses TRBV6-5 with TRBJ2-7, with TRBD1 matching over 11 bases. The junction had 9 bases not matched to a gene; V was cut back by 6 bases and J by 5 bases. CDR3 size: 15 residues. Germline CDR1 MNHEY, CDR2 SVGAGI. In DNA form, the CDR3 reads TGTGCCAGCAGCCACCTGGGACAGGGGGTTAACGAGCAGTACTTC. It specifies CASSHLGQGVNEQYF.

The genes are TRBV7-3 and TRBJ2-6; D is perhaps TRBD1 (6 bases). V was trimmed by 1 base and J by 1 base, leaving 11 bases between them. This CDR3 has 17 amino acids. Germline V CDR1 and CDR2: SGHTA, FQGTGA. The CDR3 reads CASSLMGHSSGANVLTF. The CDR3 DNA reads as TGTGCCAGCAGCTTAATGGGACACTCTTCTGGGGCCAACGTCCTGACTTTC.

DNA for the CDR3: TGTGCCAGCAGCCAAGATAGGCAGGATGCGCAGTTCTTC. As protein: CASSQDRQDAQFF. This rearrangement joins TRBV4-2 to TRBJ2-1; D unclear. The CDR3 covers 13 residues. Trimming took off 0 bases at V and 12 bases at J, with 12 bases between the two ends. Germline V gene lookup returns CDR1 LGHNA and CDR2 YNFKEQ.

The gene calls are TRBV10-3 and TRBJ2-3; D is possibly TRBD1 (6 bases). V was pared by 10 bases and J by 0 bases, with 8 bases between. From germline, CDR1 is ENHRY and CDR2 SYGVKD. The CDR3 is 12 residues long. The CDR3 sequence is CATGQSTDTQYF. CDR3 DNA sequence: TGTGCCACCGGACAGAGCACAGATACGCAGTATTTT.